These 25 T cell receptor beta chains originate from one sample sequenced in a study of T cell repertoires in cytomegalovirus infection. TCRdb re-derived calls from the reads in MiXCR, one entry per CDR3 protein. The sample lists some 240,000 distinct CDR3 sequences; about 17% were seen once. Sequences were obtained from CD8+ T cells from PBMCs. These receptors originate from a human donor in good health (CMV status not recorded). Some clones in this sample may be carry-over from other donors' samples.

In this sample, this clonotype turned up a few times. This chain uses TRBV28 with TRBJ1-1; D gene ambiguous. V dropped 1 base and J dropped 5 bases, with 8 bases sitting between them. CDR3 length: 13 residues. Germline CDR1 and CDR2: MDHEN and SYDVKM. The CDR3 reads CASSLLRDTEAFF. The CDR3 DNA reads TGTGCCAGCAGTTTATTAAGGGATACTGAAGCTTTCTTT.

The chain has TRBV6-5 and TRBJ1-1; 7 nucleotides match TRBD1. The CDR3 spans 15 residues. V dropped 2 bases and J dropped 3; count of bases not matched to a gene: 6. The germline gives CDR1 MNHEY, CDR2 SVGAGI. This CDR3 reads CASSYGLGQYTEAFF. The CDR3 coding sequence is TGTGCCAGCAGTTACGGGTTGGGACAGTACACTGAAGCTTTCTTT.

V is TRBV7-6 and J is TRBJ2-3, with D possibly called TRBD1 or TRBD2 (5 bases each). The CDR3 loop spans 17 amino acids. Germline values: CDR1 SGHVS, CDR2 FNYEAQ. The ends were cut back, 1 base at V and 3 bases at J, with 17 bases in the middle. The CDR3 sequence is CASSLVSGLRGTDTQYF. As DNA, the CDR3 is TGTGCCAGCAGCTTAGTATCGGGGCTCCGAGGGACAGATACGCAGTATTTT.

At least ten counts were recorded for this clonotype. In nucleotides, the CDR3 is TGTGCCAGCAGCCCGACGGAGGGACTAACAGATACGCAGTATTTT. Its translation is CASSPTEGLTDTQYF. The rearrangement uses TRBV7-2 and TRBJ2-3; 7 nucleotides align to TRBD2. Germline V CDR1 and CDR2: SGHTA, FQGNSA. The CDR3 is 15 residues long. V lost 5 bases and J lost 3; bases outside the gene matches: 8.

The chain recombines TRBV7-9 with TRBJ2-1; 9 nucleotides agree with TRBD2. Germline-derived CDR1 and CDR2 are SEHNR and FQNEAQ (reference sequence). The CDR3 spans 16 residues. V trimming: 4 bases; J trimming: 8 bases; junction bases outside the gene matches: 12. The CDR3 DNA follows: TGTGCCAGCAGCTCGGAGGATGCGGGGGGGCTGGATGAGCAGTTCTTC. Encoded protein: CASSSEDAGGLDEQFF.

The sample holds a few counts of this clonotype. The chain carries TRBV7-9 and TRBJ1-2; 7 bases align to TRBD1. V lost 5 bases, J lost 4 bases, and 4 bases stayed unmatched. The germline V gene has CDR1 SEHNR and CDR2 FQNEAQ (reference sequence). The CDR3 totals 13 residues. Written as DNA, the CDR3 is TGTGCCAGCAGCCAGGGGGTCGGCTATGGCTACACCTTC. Its translation: CASSQGVGYGYTF.

The chain combines TRBV28 with TRBJ2-3; D gene uncertain. V lost 3 bases and J lost 4, with 23 bases in between. CDR3 length equals 18 residues. Germline-derived CDR1 and CDR2 are MDHEN and SYDVKM. In nucleotides, the CDR3 is TGTGCCAGCAGTTTTCGGTCGCGAGTGAAGGCAGGTTCAGATACGCAGTATTTT. Its translation is CASSFRSRVKAGSDTQYF.

This clonotype was counted a few times. The V call is TRBV28, the J call TRBJ2-1, with D perhaps matching TRBD2 (5 bases). The CDR3 consists of 16 residues. Germline lookup yields CDR1 MDHEN and CDR2 SYDVKM. Trimming left V 6 bases short and J 5 bases short, with 20 bases between. CDR3 bases: TGTGCCAGCAGCTTAGCCAGAGGACTGATACACAATGAGCAGTTCTTC. This encodes CASSLARGLIHNEQFF.

This clonotype came up many times. The V gene is TRBV7-9, the J gene TRBJ1-4, with 9 bases fitting TRBD1. Looked up from germline, CDR1 is SEHNR and CDR2 is FQNEAQ (reference sequence). The CDR3 spans 15 residues. Trimming cost V 5 bases and J 5 bases; bases outside gene matches: 6. DNA of the CDR3: TGTGCCAGCAGCCAATACGACAGGGGGAATGAAAAACTGTTTTTT. As protein: CASSQYDRGNEKLFF.

The chain employs TRBV12-3 or TRBV12-4 and TRBJ2-3; D possibly corresponds to TRBD2 (5 bases). The CDR3 loop spans 12 amino acids. Trimming removed 6 bases from V and 5 bases from J, with 9 bases in between. In DNA, the CDR3 is TGTGCCAGCAGATATGAGGGAGATACGCAGTATTTT. Its translation is CASRYEGDTQYF.

This clonotype was found many times. The J gene is TRBJ2-7, the V gene TRBV7-2, with TRBD1 as a possible D gene (6 bases). The CDR3 has 13 amino acids. Germline values: CDR1 SGHTA, CDR2 FQGNSA. V was cut by 5 bases and J by 4 bases, with 12 bases left in between. The chain's CDR3 is CASSETRGYEQYF. The CDR3 bases are TGTGCCAGCAGCGAAACGAGGGGGTACGAGCAGTACTTC.

This clonotype was observed a few times. The chain recombines TRBV4-2 with TRBJ1-2; TRBD1 aligns across 10 bases. This CDR3 has 14 residues. CDR1 is LGHNA, CDR2 YNFKEQ, per germline. V trimming: 5 bases; J trimming: 6 bases; junction bases outside the gene matches: 6. The CDR3 DNA sequence: TGTGCCAGCAGCGGGACAGGGGACGGGGATGGCTACACCTTC. Translated: CASSGTGDGDGYTF.

This clonotype appeared many times. The chain employs TRBV10-3 and TRBJ1-2; D gene unclear. This CDR3 has 12 residues. With 11 bases removed from V and 3 bases from J, the gap between germline ends came to 13 bases. Per germline, CDR1 ENHRY and CDR2 SYGVKD. CDR3 bases: TGTGCCGTCCTCCTAGGAGACTATGGCTACACCTTC. Translation: CAVLLGDYGYTF.

This clonotype was recorded at least ten times. This rearrangement joins TRBV7-9 to TRBJ2-4, with D possibly TRBD1 on 6 matching bases. CDR1 is SEHNR, CDR2 FQNEAQ, per germline (reference sequence). The CDR3 loop spans 15 amino acids. The ends were cut back, 0 bases at V and 8 bases at J, with 14 bases in the middle. The CDR3 DNA follows: TGTGCCAGCAGCTTAGCGCTTTCAGGGGACGACATTCAGTACTTC. It is translated as CASSLALSGDDIQYF.

The V and J genes are TRBV25-1 and TRBJ2-7, with 7 bases identical to TRBD1. V lost 2 bases to trimming and J lost 5 bases; unmatched junction nucleotides: 6. Per germline, CDR1 MGHDK and CDR2 SYGVNS. The CDR3 has 14 amino acids. The CDR3 is CASSEDRVIDEQYF. The CDR3 DNA sequence: TGTGCCAGCAGTGAAGACAGGGTGATTGACGAGCAGTACTTC.

The J gene is TRBJ1-4, the V gene TRBV6-2 or TRBV6-3; the D is unclear. The CDR3 extends over 24 amino acids. CDR1 is MNHEY and CDR2 is SVGEGT in the germline V gene. Trimming took off 0 bases at V and 5 bases at J, with 37 bases between the two ends. DNA of the CDR3: TGTGCCAGCAGTTACTCTTTCGCGTGGACTTCACAGTATCCCCTAAAAGGGCCAAATGAAAAACTGTTTTTT. Translating it yields CASSYSFAWTSQYPLKGPNEKLFF.

This clonotype was counted ten times or more. This chain uses TRBV7-2 with TRBJ2-7, with a possible D match to TRBD2 (5 bases). V was pared by 1 base and J by 2 bases, with 15 bases between. Germline CDR1 and CDR2: SGHTA and FQGNSA. The CDR3 sequence is 16 residues long. This CDR3 is CASSLGEGANTYEQYF. DNA of the CDR3: TGTGCCAGCAGCTTAGGTGAGGGCGCAAATACCTACGAGCAGTACTTC.

In DNA, the CDR3 is TGCGCCAGCAGCCAAGATCTCAGCGGGGGGACCACAGATACGCAGTATTTT. This translates into CASSQDLSGGTTDTQYF. This chain links TRBV4-1 with TRBJ2-3; 9 bases are a match to TRBD2. The CDR3 loop spans 17 amino acids. Trimming cost V 0 bases and J 2 bases; bases outside gene matches: 6. CDR1 and CDR2 (germline): MGHRA, YSYEKL.

This clonotype was detected a few times. The chain joins TRBV29-1 to TRBJ2-7; TRBD1 agrees at 12 bases. CDR1 and CDR2 from the germline V gene are SQVTM and ANQGSEA. The length of the CDR3 is 14 residues. The V gene end was trimmed by 1 base and the J gene end by 3 bases; junction bases not matched to a gene: 1. The CDR3 DNA reads as TGCAGCGTTGAAGGGGACAGGGGGCTCTACGAGCAGTACTTC. Translation gives CSVEGDRGLYEQYF.

This clonotype was recorded a few times. The rearrangement joins TRBV20-1 to TRBJ2-3; D unclear. V gave up 5 bases and J gave up 0 bases, with 9 bases separating them. The CDR3 covers 13 residues. Germline V CDR1 and CDR2: DFQATT, SNEGSKA (reference sequence). The CDR3 DNA reads as TGCAGTGCTCCTTTTGGGAGCACAGATACGCAGTATTTT. Its translation: CSAPFGSTDTQYF.

This chain connects TRBV6-5 to TRBJ1-2, with unresolved D. Trimming took off 2 bases at V and 8 bases at J, with 12 bases between the two ends. Germline V gene lookup returns CDR1 MNHEY and CDR2 SVGAGI. The CDR3 has 13 residues. The CDR3 region has the DNA TGTGCCAGCAGTTACGAGGTCGCACAGGGCTACACCTTC. Encoded protein: CASSYEVAQGYTF.

This clonotype showed up just a few times. The chain couples TRBV20-1 to TRBJ1-6; D might be TRBD1 (5 bases). The CDR3 totals 15 residues. The V end lost 0 bases, the J end lost 3 bases, and 9 bases lay between the germline ends. CDR1 is DFQATT and CDR2 is SNEGSKA in the germline V gene (reference sequence). CDR3 sequence: CSARDGADYNSPLHF. Here the CDR3 DNA reads TGCAGTGCTAGAGATGGGGCAGACTATAATTCACCCCTCCACTTT.

This clonotype has at least ten counts. The J gene is TRBJ2-1, the V gene TRBV27, with TRBD2 matching 9 bases. V lost 4 bases to trimming and J lost 6 bases; unmatched junction nucleotides: 10. The CDR3 has 16 residues. CDR1 and CDR2 from the germline V gene are MNHEY and SMNVEV (reference sequence). The DNA of the CDR3 is TGTGCCAGCAGTTGGGGGCGGGGGGGAAGAGGCAATGAGCAGTTCTTC. This gives the protein CASSWGRGGRGNEQFF.

This clonotype was counted a few times. V usage is TRBV7-2 and J usage is TRBJ2-1; D remains unclear. The CDR3 contains 17 residues. V was shortened by 5 bases and J by 8 bases, with 25 bases between the two germline ends. Germline CDR1 is SGHTA and CDR2 is FQGNSA. The CDR3 protein is CASSQLYDGPVRDEQFF. The CDR3 nucleotides are TGTGCCAGCAGCCAACTCTACGACGGACCCGTACGGGATGAGCAGTTCTTC.

This clonotype was counted at least ten times. This chain joins TRBV19 and TRBJ2-1; D tentatively reads TRBD1 or TRBD2 (6 bases each). Germline CDR1 is LNHDA and CDR2 is SQIVND (reference sequence). The CDR3 sequence is 15 residues long. V dropped 3 bases and J dropped 4 bases, with 13 bases sitting between them. The DNA of the CDR3 is TGTGCCAGTAGTATCCTCGGGGGCGATTACAATGAGCAGTTCTTC. As protein: CASSILGGDYNEQFF. The variable domain in full, with the rest retrieved from reference TRBV19 and TRBJ2-1, is DGGITQSPKYLFRKEGQNVTLSCEQNLNHDAMYWYRQDPGQGLRLIYYSQIVNDFQKGDIAEGYSVSREKKESFPLTVTSAQKNPTAFYLCASSILGGDYNEQFFGPGTRLTVL.